These T cell receptor beta chains were read from a single sample in a study of OX40 agonist ivuxolimab in advanced cancers. The repertoire was sequenced with immunoSEQ multiplex PCR; TCRdb's copy has only in-frame clones and lacks some. The sample records 60,000 or so clones, approximately 84% being singletons. The sequenced sample was CD4+ or CD8+ T cells sorted from blood, obtained in a trial of the OX40 agonist ivuxolimab. These receptors came from an adult with an advanced solid tumor such as melanoma, head and neck, liver or kidney cancer. The conserved cysteine and the conserved F or W are not part of the CDR3 here.

CDR3aa: ASSYGKLVGYEQY
j_gene: TRBJ2-7
v_gene: TRBV6-6

CDR3aa: ASKTDGLGETQY
j_gene: TRBJ2-5
v_gene: TRBV19

CDR3aa: ASSDQDQPQH
j_gene: TRBJ1-5
v_gene: TRBV11-2

CDR3aa: ASSGDSPWGYGYT
j_gene: TRBJ1-2
v_gene: TRBV6-1

CDR3aa: ASSYGGINQPQH
j_gene: TRBJ1-5
v_gene: TRBV27

CDR3aa: ASDQTGWSGELF
j_gene: TRBJ2-2
v_gene: TRBV6-1

CDR3aa: ARSFVGPSNQPQH
j_gene: TRBJ1-5
v_gene: TRBV5-3

CDR3aa: ASSQYGGLRWTQY
j_gene: TRBJ2-5
v_gene: TRBV27

CDR3aa: ASSLGKWGGGKQY
j_gene: TRBJ2-7
v_gene: TRBV5-4

CDR3aa: ASTLVGTGGGEQY
j_gene: TRBJ2-7
v_gene: TRBV28

CDR3aa: ASSNNPGNTIY
j_gene: TRBJ1-3
v_gene: TRBV7-6

CDR3aa: ASSPGQGMFDEQF
j_gene: TRBJ2-1
v_gene: TRBV5-6

CDR3aa: ASSLGQGLSYGYT
j_gene: TRBJ1-2
v_gene: TRBV9

CDR3aa: ASSYGLQGAWGYT
j_gene: TRBJ1-2
v_gene: TRBV6-5

CDR3aa: ASSPGQGYGYT
j_gene: TRBJ1-2
v_gene: TRBV7-9

CDR3aa: SVGKGVEQY
j_gene: TRBJ2-7
v_gene: TRBV29-1

CDR3aa: ASSLGQGADYGYT
j_gene: TRBJ1-2
v_gene: TRBV7-3

CDR3aa: ASSAVWGYEQY
j_gene: TRBJ2-7
v_gene: TRBV27

CDR3aa: ASSEEGGGYT
j_gene: TRBJ1-2
v_gene: TRBV6-5

CDR3aa: ASSSENTEAF
j_gene: TRBJ1-1
v_gene: TRBV9

CDR3aa: ASSLAGDSGANVLT
j_gene: TRBJ2-6
v_gene: TRBV13

CDR3aa: ASSPGGNPKAF
j_gene: TRBJ1-1
v_gene: TRBV7-2

CDR3aa: ASEWAAFGEAF
j_gene: TRBJ1-1
v_gene: TRBV12-5

CDR3aa: ASRPDNRPVGYT
j_gene: TRBJ1-2
v_gene: TRBV6-1

CDR3aa: ASSRHTSVSSYNEQF
j_gene: TRBJ2-1
v_gene: TRBV14

CDR3aa: SAYYNEQF
j_gene: TRBJ2-1
v_gene: TRBV20-1

CDR3aa: ASSIAGQGSYEQY
j_gene: TRBJ2-7
v_gene: TRBV28

CDR3aa: ASSEADRPTDTQY
j_gene: TRBJ2-3
v_gene: TRBV6-1

CDR3aa: ASQTGQIYGYT
j_gene: TRBJ1-2
v_gene: TRBV5-8

CDR3aa: ASSEHTGYSNQPQH
j_gene: TRBJ1-5
v_gene: TRBV6-1